This T cell receptor beta chain came from a study of neurological immune-mediated disorders. A word on this clonotype: The antigen is not known.

5'RACE with 10-nucleotide random UMIs generated the cDNA. TCRdb redid the calling of the 5' RACE reads with MiXCR, one entry per CDR3 protein. The table includes 50,000 to 60,000 distinct CDR3 sequences, 15% to 20% detected once. Findings of the study overall: The study found no CDR3 amino acid sequences shared by expanded clones across subjects, suggesting private repertoires in all groups.

The CDR3 runs to 14 residues. Germline assignment: CDR1 DFQATT and CDR2 SNEGSKA (reference sequence). V lost 5 bases and J lost 3; bases outside the gene matches: 8. This receptor was obtained from a man between 60 and 75 years old in good health. The chain joins TRBV20-1 to TRBJ1-2; 8 bases agree with TRBD1. The specimen was PBMCs. The CDR3 nucleotides read TGCAGTGCTCGTCGACAGGGGTTCGACTATGGCTACACCTTC. It yields the protein CSARRQGFDYGYTF.